The 25 T cell receptor beta chains below come from one sample, sequenced in a study of spatial heterogeneity in lung cancer. Broader study findings: How many expanded intratumoral alpha and beta TCRs were present tracked the tumor mutation count, which was a count of nonsynonymous mutations.

Described time point: sample taken at primary tumor resection. Using its own MiXCR run on the 5' RACE reads, TCRdb lists one record per CDR3 protein. The sample has about 28,000 distinct CDR3 sequences, under 8.5% seen once. The antigens for these receptors are not known. This specimen consisted of lung tumor tissue, obtained at surgery. The receptors stem from a male donor with early-stage non-small cell lung cancer.

This clonotype has a count of ten or more. The chain links TRBV29-1 to TRBJ2-3, with TRBD2 matching 16 bases. The CDR3 length is 18 residues. V shed 8 bases and J 0 bases; nucleotides not matched to a gene: 11. Germline V CDR1 and CDR2: SQVTM, ANQGSEA. CDR3 coding DNA: TGCAGCATATCCGGGACTAGCGGGGGGGCCATAAGCACAGATACGCAGTATTTT. This encodes CSISGTSGGAISTDTQYF.

This clonotype was detected ten times or more. The chain employs TRBV6-5 and TRBJ2-3; weak D call: TRBD1 (6 bases). This CDR3 has 14 amino acids. Germline-derived CDR1 and CDR2 are MNHEY and SVGAGI. The ends were cut back, 4 bases at V and 6 bases at J, with 14 bases in the middle. The CDR3 sequence: CASSWAGEGDTQYF. CDR3 nucleotide sequence: TGTGCCAGCAGTTGGGCAGGGGAAGGGGATACGCAGTATTTT.

This clonotype was observed a handful of times. The V and J genes are TRBV5-5 and TRBJ1-2, with 7 bases aligning to TRBD1. CDR1 is SGHKS, CDR2 YYEKEE, per germline (reference sequence). Trimming took 2 bases from V and 4 from J; bases not matched to a gene: 11. This CDR3 is 16 amino acids long. The CDR3 nucleotides are TGTGCCAGCAGCTTCAAACTACAGGGGACTATCTATGGCTACACCTTC. It specifies CASSFKLQGTIYGYTF. Together with reference TRBV5-5 and TRBJ1-2, the CDR3 gives the full variable domain: DAGVTQSPTHLIKTRGQQVTLRCSPISGHKSVSWYQQVLGQGPQFIFQYYEKEERGRGNFPDRFSARQFPNYSSELNVNALLLGDSALYLCASSFKLQGTIYGYTFGSGTRLTVV.

This clonotype came up many times. The V and J genes are TRBV5-1 and TRBJ2-7; TRBD2 matches 9 bases. Germline trimming cut 0 bases from V and 2 bases from J; bases unmatched to any gene: 3. CDR1 SGHRS and CDR2 YFSETQ come from the germline V gene. The CDR3 sequence is 15 residues long. CDR3 in DNA: TGCGCCAGCAGCTTGGCGGTAGCGGGGGCCTACGAGCAGTACTTC. It specifies CASSLAVAGAYEQYF.

Only a few counts were recorded for this clonotype. The chain links TRBV4-2 to TRBJ1-2; TRBD1 is a possible D gene (6 bases). The CDR3 is made up of 16 amino acids. Deletions cut 0 bases from V and 8 bases from J, with 19 bases between. CDR1 LGHNA and CDR2 YNFKEQ come from the germline V gene. CDR3 loop: CASSQDPGAPSSGYTF. Written as DNA, the CDR3 is TGTGCCAGCAGCCAAGATCCGGGGGCCCCTTCCAGCGGCTACACCTTC.

In regard to this clonotype: A read error may produce the germline difference seen at one junction end. The chain couples TRBV7-8 to TRBJ1-4, with 9 bases aligning to TRBD1. The CDR3 is 16 residues long. CDR1 is SGHVS and CDR2 is FQNEAQ in the germline V gene. The CDR3 loop is CVSSWGHRGLGEKLFF. CDR3 DNA sequence: TGTGTCAGCAGCTGGGGACACAGGGGGCTTGGTGAAAAACTGTTTTTT.

Ten or more counts support this clonotype. The V call is TRBV28, the J call TRBJ2-6; the match to TRBD2 covers 12 bases. Trimming took 6 bases from V and 2 from J; bases not matched to a gene: 2. This CDR3 is 16 amino acids long. Germline values: CDR1 MDHEN, CDR2 SYDVKM. The CDR3 spells CASRASGGAGANVLTF. The DNA for the CDR3 is TGTGCCAGCAGGGCTAGCGGGGGGGCTGGGGCCAACGTCCTGACTTTC.

This clonotype was counted ten times or more. The V and J genes are TRBV5-1 and TRBJ2-7; 9 positions match TRBD2. Germline CDR1 reads SGHRS; CDR2 reads YFSETQ. The V gene end was trimmed by 8 bases and the J gene end by 2 bases; junction bases not matched to a gene: 8. The CDR3 loop spans 14 amino acids. The CDR3 nucleotides read TGCGCCAGTGGAAGCGGGGGGCCGACCTACGAGCAGTACTTC. Encoded protein: CASGSGGPTYEQYF.

DNA of the CDR3: TGTGCGACCCGGACACAGGGGGCGAATTCACCCCTCCACTTT. Protein product: CATRTQGANSPLHF. This rearrangement joins TRBV18 to TRBJ1-6; 9 bases fit TRBD1. The CDR3 loop spans 14 amino acids. Germline lookup yields CDR1 KGHSH and CDR2 LQKENI.

This clonotype was recorded many times. The chain is built from TRBV7-2 and TRBJ2-5, with D perhaps TRBD2 (5 bases). CDR1 SGHTA and CDR2 FQGNSA come from the germline V gene. The CDR3 consists of 14 residues. V lost 6 bases to trimming and J lost 10 bases, with 21 bases between them. In DNA, the CDR3 is TGTGCCAGCAGTGAATGGACTGGTTCGACGAGCCAGTACTTC. Translating gives CASSEWTGSTSQYF.

This clonotype was recorded at least ten times. V usage is TRBV28 and J usage is TRBJ2-7, with TRBD1 as a possible D gene (5 bases). V lost 6 bases to trimming and J lost 6 bases, with 12 bases between them. The CDR3 has 12 amino acids. Per germline, CDR1 MDHEN and CDR2 SYDVKM. The CDR3 is CASRWKGAEQYF. The DNA of the CDR3 is TGTGCCAGCAGGTGGAAAGGGGCCGAGCAGTACTTC.

This clonotype was observed a handful of times. The chain links TRBV10-3 to TRBJ2-3; maybe TRBD1 (6 bases). Germline CDR1 and CDR2: ENHRY and SYGVKD. V was trimmed by 3 bases and J by 1 base, leaving 11 bases between them. This CDR3 comprises 15 residues. In DNA, the CDR3 is TGTGCCATCAGTGACGGACAGCATCGCACAGATACGCAGTATTTT. Amino acid sequence: CAISDGQHRTDTQYF.

The sample holds a few counts of this clonotype. J is TRBJ2-1 and V is TRBV11-3; TRBD1 matches 9 bases. Germline loops: CDR1 SGHNT, CDR2 YENEEA. V dropped 5 bases and J dropped 3; count of bases not matched to a gene: 11. The CDR3 length is 17 residues. CDR3 nucleotide sequence: TGTGCCAGCAGCGAGAGACGCGGGACAGGGCGCTACAATGAGCAGTTCTTC. Its protein is CASSERRGTGRYNEQFF.

Many counts were recorded for this clonotype. The genes are TRBV4-1 and TRBJ2-3; 8 positions agree with TRBD2. The CDR3 is 15 amino acids. V gave up 5 bases and J gave up 3 bases; unmatched junction bases: 7. Germline-derived CDR1 and CDR2 are MGHRA and YSYEKL. CDR3 sequence: CASSRAGAGTDTQYF. Here the CDR3 DNA reads TGCGCCAGCAGCAGAGCGGGGGCCGGTACAGATACGCAGTATTTT.

This clonotype was counted a few times. The chain recombines TRBV4-2 with TRBJ1-6; TRBD1 agrees at 8 bases. The germline V gene has CDR1 LGHNA and CDR2 YNFKEQ. The trim removed 3 bases at V and 7 bases at J, leaving 2 bases unmatched. This CDR3 contains 14 residues. The CDR3 spells CASSQTGDNSPLHF. In nucleotides, the CDR3 is TGTGCCAGCAGCCAGACAGGGGACAATTCACCCCTCCACTTT.

This clonotype has at least ten counts. V is TRBV6-6 and J is TRBJ1-4; no clear D. This CDR3 region has 18 residues. Germline V lookup: CDR1 MNHNY, CDR2 SVGAGI (reference sequence). Between the trimmed V and J ends, which lost 0 bases and 2 bases, there was a span of 16 bases. The CDR3 loop is CASSYSTIRGATNEKLFF. The CDR3 DNA reads TGTGCCAGCAGTTACTCGACCATCCGGGGAGCCACTAATGAAAAACTGTTTTTT.

This clonotype was detected many times. V and J are TRBV6-1 and TRBJ1-1; 10 nucleotides line up with TRBD1. Germline assignment: CDR1 MNHNS and CDR2 SASEGT. There are 15 residues in the CDR3. J lost 2 bases, V lost 8 bases, and 8 bases had no gene match. CDR3 residues: CASGTGDVINTEAFF. CDR3 bases: TGTGCCAGCGGGACAGGGGACGTTATAAACACTGAAGCTTTCTTT.

The chain has TRBV7-9 and TRBJ2-2, with D perhaps TRBD1 (6 bases). Between the trimmed V and J ends, which lost 3 bases and 0 bases, there was a span of 8 bases. The CDR3 loop spans 15 amino acids. Germline V gene data show CDR1 as SEHNR and CDR2 as FQNEAQ (reference sequence). CDR3 region: CASSLGATNTGELFF. Written as DNA, the CDR3 is TGTGCCAGCAGCTTGGGGGCAACGAACACCGGGGAGCTGTTTTTT.

Remarks on this clonotype: A single base separates this from a much larger clone, so it may be a read error. The V call is TRBV2, the J call TRBJ2-1; D possibly corresponds to TRBD1 (5 bases). Germline V gene lookup returns CDR1 SNHLY and CDR2 FYNNEI. The CDR3 totals 15 residues. The germline V and J ends were trimmed by 6 bases and 0 bases, with 12 bases remaining between them. DNA of the CDR3: TGTGCCAGCAGCACGGACAAGGTCTCCTACAATGAGCAGTTCTTC. Amino acids: CASSTDKVSYNEQFF.

In its sample, this clonotype was seen many times. The chain couples TRBV20-1 to TRBJ2-1; D perhaps matches TRBD2 (6 bases). Trimming removed 3 bases at V and 7 bases at J, with 22 bases between. CDR1 and CDR2 from the germline V gene are DFQATT and SNEGSKA (reference sequence). This CDR3 has 16 amino acids. CDR3 protein: CSASPPIPGLRNEQFF. The CDR3, as DNA: TGCAGTGCTAGTCCCCCGATCCCGGGACTCCGGAATGAGCAGTTCTTC.

The rearrangement links TRBV5-6 to TRBJ1-2; 8 bases match TRBD1. Unmatched junction bases numbered 12, after V lost 3 bases and J lost 8 bases. The V gene's germline CDR1 is SGHDT and CDR2 YYEEEE. The CDR3 extends over 15 amino acids. CDR3 loop: CASSWPGQGRSGYTF. The CDR3 nucleotides are TGTGCCAGCAGCTGGCCCGGACAGGGAAGGAGCGGCTACACCTTC.

This clonotype is medium-sized within its sample. The J gene is TRBJ1-2, the V gene TRBV5-4, with D maybe TRBD1 (6 bases). Deletions cut 0 bases from V and 4 bases from J, with 10 bases between. Germline-derived CDR1 and CDR2 are SGHNT and YYREEE (reference sequence). The CDR3 spans 14 residues. The CDR3 sequence: CASSLADSVYGYTF. The CDR3 nucleotides read TGTGCCAGCAGCTTGGCGGACAGTGTCTATGGCTACACCTTC.

CDR3 sequence reads: CASRQPGQGENSPLHF. CDR3 bases: TGTGCCAGCAGGCAACCGGGACAGGGTGAAAATTCACCCCTCCACTTT. The chain joins TRBV6-5 to TRBJ1-6, with 9 bases lining up with TRBD1. The V and J ends lost 6 bases and 7 bases, in that order; junction bases with no gene match: 10. From germline, CDR1 is MNHEY and CDR2 SVGAGI. The CDR3 covers 16 residues.

This clonotype appeared many times. The V and J genes are TRBV20-1 and TRBJ2-1, with TRBD2 matching 7 bases. Germline V gene lookup returns CDR1 DFQATT and CDR2 SNEGSKA (reference sequence). The CDR3 has 16 residues. Losses at the gene ends were 5 bases for V and 5 bases for J; bases not matched to a gene: 15. Here the CDR3 DNA reads TGCAGTGCTGGTTCGAGTGAAGCGGGGACCCACAATGAGCAGTTCTTC. Translating gives CSAGSSEAGTHNEQFF.

The rearrangement joins TRBV3-1 to TRBJ2-7, with a tentative D call TRBD2 (6 bases). V was shortened by 5 bases and J by 6 bases, with 23 bases between the two germline ends. The germline CDR1 and CDR2 sequences are LGHDT and YNNKEL (reference sequence). This CDR3 is built from 16 residues. The DNA of the CDR3 is TGTGCCAGCAGCACACGTTACCCGGGAGAACGGGGCGAGCAGTACTTC. Amino acid sequence: CASSTRYPGERGEQYF.